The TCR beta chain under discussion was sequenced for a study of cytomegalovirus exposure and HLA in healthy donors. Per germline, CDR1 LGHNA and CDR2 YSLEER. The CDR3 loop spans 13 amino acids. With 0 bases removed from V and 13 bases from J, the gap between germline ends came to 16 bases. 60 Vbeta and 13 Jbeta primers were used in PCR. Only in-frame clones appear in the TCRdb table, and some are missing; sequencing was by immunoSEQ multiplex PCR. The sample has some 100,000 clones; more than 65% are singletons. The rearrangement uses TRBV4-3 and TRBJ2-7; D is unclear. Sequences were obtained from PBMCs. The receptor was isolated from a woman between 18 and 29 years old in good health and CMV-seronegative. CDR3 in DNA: TGCGCCAGCAGCCAAGATCACTCGAGCCGGAGATACTTC. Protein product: CASSQDHSSRRYF.